This is a list of T cell receptor beta chains from one sample in a study of T cell changes during pregnancy in multiple sclerosis. Data came from immunoSEQ multiplex PCR; TCRdb stores just in-frame clones and leaves some out. This table has about 41,000 clones, 90% to 95% appearing once. The sample here was CD8+ T cells from peripheral blood mononuclear cells, taken in the third trimester of pregnancy. These receptors were collected from a female donor with multiple sclerosis, enrolled in a pregnancy study. The CDR3 runs from the conserved cysteine through the conserved F or W. The order of the fields is clone size, D gene, J gene, V gene, CDR3 DNA, CDR3 protein. D genes are given only for firm matches. Rows may omit the clone size; those that give it use once, few, many or a size class.

abundance: NA; d_gene: NA; j_gene: TRBJ1-3; v_gene: TRBV11-2; CDR3nt: TGTGCCAGCAGCTCCCTCAGGGTCGGAAACACCATATATTTT; CDR3aa: CASSSLRVGNTIYF
abundance: many; d_gene: TRBD1; j_gene: TRBJ1-1; v_gene: TRBV11-3; CDR3nt: TGTGCCAGCAGCACAGACAGGGCGGGGACTGAAGCTTTCTTT; CDR3aa: CASSTDRAGTEAFF
abundance: NA; d_gene: TRBD2; j_gene: TRBJ2-7; v_gene: TRBV11-3; CDR3nt: TGTGCCAGCAGCTTGGACGCCAGCGGGGCGTACGAGCAGTACTTC; CDR3aa: CASSLDASGAYEQYF
abundance: NA; d_gene: TRBD2; j_gene: TRBJ2-7; v_gene: TRBV7-8; CDR3nt: TGTGCCAGCAGCTCGGCTAGCGGGATAAACGAGCAGTACTTC; CDR3aa: CASSSASGINEQYF
abundance: NA; d_gene: TRBD1; j_gene: TRBJ1-2; v_gene: TRBV6-5; CDR3nt: TGTGCCAGCAGTTACACAACAGGGGGCGGCTACACCTTC; CDR3aa: CASSYTTGGGYTF
abundance: NA; d_gene: TRBD1; j_gene: TRBJ2-2; v_gene: TRBV30; CDR3nt: TGTGCCTGGAACACGGGACAGGGGACCGGGGAGCTGTTTTTT; CDR3aa: CAWNTGQGTGELFF
abundance: NA; d_gene: NA; j_gene: TRBJ2-2; v_gene: TRBV19; CDR3nt: TGTGCCAGTAGTGTTCCCCCAGGGGTGGGCGGGGAGCTGTTTTTT; CDR3aa: CASSVPPGVGGELFF
abundance: NA; d_gene: TRBD2; j_gene: TRBJ2-1; v_gene: TRBV28; CDR3nt: TGTGCCAGCAGTACGGGACTAGCGGGATGGAATGAGCAGTTCTTC; CDR3aa: CASSTGLAGWNEQFF
abundance: NA; d_gene: NA; j_gene: TRBJ1-1; v_gene: TRBV27; CDR3nt: TGTGCCAGCAGTTTAGGGGGGGTAACTGAAGCTTTCTTT; CDR3aa: CASSLGGVTEAFF
abundance: NA; d_gene: TRBD1; j_gene: TRBJ2-7; v_gene: TRBV28; CDR3nt: TGTGCCAGCAGTTTAACGGGGACAGCCTACGAGCAGTACTTC; CDR3aa: CASSLTGTAYEQYF
abundance: NA; d_gene: NA; j_gene: TRBJ2-7; v_gene: TRBV9; CDR3nt: TGTGCCAGCAGCGTAGATTGGGAGGAACACTACGAGCAGTACTTC; CDR3aa: CASSVDWEEHYEQYF
abundance: NA; d_gene: NA; j_gene: TRBJ1-5; v_gene: TRBV28; CDR3nt: TGTGCCAGCAGTTCCAGAGGAGGTAGCAATCAGCCCCAGCATTTT; CDR3aa: CASSSRGGSNQPQHF
abundance: NA; d_gene: NA; j_gene: TRBJ1-2; v_gene: TRBV15; CDR3nt: TGTGCCACCAGCAGCCCCCTTGAGGCTCGACGTGGCTACACCTTC; CDR3aa: CATSSPLEARRGYTF
abundance: NA; d_gene: NA; j_gene: TRBJ1-2; v_gene: TRBV7-6; CDR3nt: TGTGCCAGCAGCTTAGACGGGGGGGGATGGGGCTACACCTTC; CDR3aa: CASSLDGGGWGYTF
abundance: NA; d_gene: TRBD2; j_gene: TRBJ2-2; v_gene: TRBV7-8; CDR3nt: TGTGCCAGCAGCTTAGGCGGGGGATCCCCCAACACCGGGGAGCTGTTTTTT; CDR3aa: CASSLGGGSPNTGELFF
abundance: NA; d_gene: NA; j_gene: TRBJ2-5; v_gene: TRBV29-1; CDR3nt: TGCAGCGTCCTAGTAGGTCGGGAGACCCAGTACTTC; CDR3aa: CSVLVGRETQYF
abundance: NA; d_gene: NA; j_gene: TRBJ2-2; v_gene: TRBV5-4; CDR3nt: TGTGCCAGCAGCCTACTCCCCCAGGAGAACACCGGGGAGCTGTTTTTT; CDR3aa: CASSLLPQENTGELFF
abundance: NA; d_gene: TRBD1; j_gene: TRBJ2-6; v_gene: TRBV7-9; CDR3nt: TGTGCCAGCAGCTCTCCGGGACAGGGGGTCTTTAATGGGGCCAACGTCCTGACTTTC; CDR3aa: CASSSPGQGVFNGANVLTF
abundance: NA; d_gene: NA; j_gene: TRBJ2-3; v_gene: TRBV5-6; CDR3nt: TGTGCCAGCAGCCCCAACCGGGATAGCACAGATACGCAGTATTTT; CDR3aa: CASSPNRDSTDTQYF
abundance: NA; d_gene: NA; j_gene: TRBJ1-1; v_gene: TRBV7-9; CDR3nt: TGTGCCAGCAGCTTAGGGGAGGGTCCTCCTTCAATTACGAACACTGAAGCTTTCTTT; CDR3aa: CASSLGEGPPSITNTEAFF
abundance: NA; d_gene: NA; j_gene: TRBJ1-1; v_gene: TRBV5-4; CDR3nt: TGCGCCAGCAGCCAAGACAGGTTGAACACTGAAGCTTTCTTT; CDR3aa: CASSQDRLNTEAFF
abundance: NA; d_gene: NA; j_gene: TRBJ2-1; v_gene: TRBV21-1; CDR3nt: TGTGCCAGCAGCAGAGGACAGGGGGATTACAATGAGCAGTTCTTC; CDR3aa: CASSRGQGDYNEQFF
abundance: NA; d_gene: NA; j_gene: TRBJ1-5; v_gene: TRBV6-1; CDR3nt: TGTGCCAGCAGTGTTTCAGGGGATAGTCAGCCCCAGCATTTT; CDR3aa: CASSVSGDSQPQHF
abundance: NA; d_gene: NA; j_gene: TRBJ1-5; v_gene: TRBV27; CDR3nt: TGTGCCAGCAGTTTATCAAAGACTGGCAATCAGCCCCAGCATTTT; CDR3aa: CASSLSKTGNQPQHF
abundance: few; d_gene: NA; j_gene: TRBJ1-3; v_gene: TRBV18; CDR3nt: TGTGCCAGCTCACCAGGGGGGATTTCTGGAAACACCATATATTTT; CDR3aa: CASSPGGISGNTIYF
abundance: NA; d_gene: NA; j_gene: TRBJ2-7; v_gene: TRBV20-1; CDR3nt: TGCAGTGCTAGACAGGGAGGCGAGCAGTACTTC; CDR3aa: CSARQGGEQYF
abundance: NA; d_gene: NA; j_gene: TRBJ1-2; v_gene: TRBV27; CDR3nt: TGTGCCAGCAGTTCATCTAGCTATGGCTACACCTTC; CDR3aa: CASSSSSYGYTF
abundance: once; d_gene: TRBD1; j_gene: TRBJ2-1; v_gene: TRBV27; CDR3nt: TGTGCCAGCAGAACAGGGGGCTACAATGAGCAGTTCTTC; CDR3aa: CASRTGGYNEQFF
abundance: NA; d_gene: NA; j_gene: TRBJ2-1; v_gene: TRBV7-9; CDR3nt: TGTGCCAGCAGCTTAGCGGCGAGCGGTAACAATGAGCAGTTCTTC; CDR3aa: CASSLAASGNNEQFF
abundance: NA; d_gene: NA; j_gene: TRBJ1-2; v_gene: TRBV7-9; CDR3nt: TGTGCCAGCAGCACCTACAGGGAAGATATCTATGGCTACACCTTC; CDR3aa: CASSTYREDIYGYTF
abundance: NA; d_gene: NA; j_gene: TRBJ2-7; v_gene: TRBV30; CDR3nt: TGTGCCTGGAGTCCACTAGCAGCCTACGAGCAGTACTTC; CDR3aa: CAWSPLAAYEQYF
abundance: NA; d_gene: NA; j_gene: TRBJ1-1; v_gene: TRBV27; CDR3nt: TGTGCCAGCAGTTTATCGAGGAGCACTGAAGCTTTCTTT; CDR3aa: CASSLSRSTEAFF
abundance: NA; d_gene: NA; j_gene: TRBJ1-1; v_gene: TRBV9; CDR3nt: TGTGCCAGCAGCGCCGGCTTAGACAGGTATATCACTGAAGCTTTCTTT; CDR3aa: CASSAGLDRYITEAFF
abundance: NA; d_gene: NA; j_gene: TRBJ2-1; v_gene: TRBV30; CDR3nt: TGTGCCTGGAGTGTGGGAGCGGCGTACAATGAGCAGTTCTTC; CDR3aa: CAWSVGAAYNEQFF
abundance: NA; d_gene: NA; j_gene: TRBJ1-1; v_gene: TRBV13; CDR3nt: TGTGCCAGCAGCTTAAGCAGGATCACTGAAGCTTTCTTT; CDR3aa: CASSLSRITEAFF
abundance: NA; d_gene: NA; j_gene: TRBJ2-1; v_gene: TRBV7-7; CDR3nt: TGTGCTAGCGGACAAGGACCAGTAGGGAATGAGCAGTTCTTC; CDR3aa: CASGQGPVGNEQFF
abundance: NA; d_gene: NA; j_gene: TRBJ1-1; v_gene: TRBV4-3; CDR3nt: TGCGCCAGCAGCCTACTTACAGGGAGTTTTGCTGAAGCTTTCTTT; CDR3aa: CASSLLTGSFAEAFF
abundance: NA; d_gene: TRBD1; j_gene: TRBJ2-7; v_gene: TRBV7-3; CDR3nt: TGTGCCAGCAGCGAGGGACAGGGAGCCTACGAGCAGTACTTC; CDR3aa: CASSEGQGAYEQYF
abundance: NA; d_gene: NA; j_gene: TRBJ2-7; v_gene: TRBV7-9; CDR3nt: TGTGCCAGCAGCTTAATAGGAGGGGGGGAATGGGACCACGAGCAGTACTTC; CDR3aa: CASSLIGGGEWDHEQYF
abundance: NA; d_gene: TRBD2; j_gene: TRBJ2-7; v_gene: TRBV6-5; CDR3nt: TGTGCCAGCAGTTACGGGCTAGCGGGATCCTACGAGCAGTACTTC; CDR3aa: CASSYGLAGSYEQYF
abundance: NA; d_gene: NA; j_gene: TRBJ2-7; v_gene: TRBV6-5; CDR3nt: TGTGCCAGCAGCGCCACGGGGGAAGGCTCCTACGAGCAGTACTTC; CDR3aa: CASSATGEGSYEQYF
abundance: NA; d_gene: NA; j_gene: TRBJ1-2; v_gene: TRBV14; CDR3nt: TGTGCCAGCAGCCAAGGGGGACAAGAGTCTTACTATGGCTACACCTTC; CDR3aa: CASSQGGQESYYGYTF
abundance: NA; d_gene: NA; j_gene: TRBJ2-7; v_gene: TRBV28; CDR3nt: TGTGCCAGCAGTTTATTGGGCTCCCACGAGCAGTACTTC; CDR3aa: CASSLLGSHEQYF
abundance: NA; d_gene: TRBD2; j_gene: TRBJ2-7; v_gene: TRBV10-2; CDR3nt: TGCGCCAGCAGTGAACTAGCGGTGCTCTCCTACGAGCAGTACTTC; CDR3aa: CASSELAVLSYEQYF
abundance: NA; d_gene: TRBD2; j_gene: TRBJ2-4; v_gene: TRBV7-6; CDR3nt: TGTGCCAGCAGCATAGGGACTAGCGGGGGGGAGGACATTCAGTACTTC; CDR3aa: CASSIGTSGGEDIQYF
abundance: NA; d_gene: NA; j_gene: TRBJ1-2; v_gene: TRBV9; CDR3nt: TGTGCCAGCAGCGTAGACCGGGACTTCTATGGCTACACCTTC; CDR3aa: CASSVDRDFYGYTF
abundance: NA; d_gene: NA; j_gene: TRBJ1-1; v_gene: TRBV28; CDR3nt: TGTGCCAGTTATAACAGGGTGAACACTGAAGCTTTCTTT; CDR3aa: CASYNRVNTEAFF
abundance: NA; d_gene: TRBD2; j_gene: TRBJ2-7; v_gene: TRBV27; CDR3nt: TGTGCCAGCAGTTCGGCGGGGGCCTACGAGCAGTACTTC; CDR3aa: CASSSAGAYEQYF
abundance: NA; d_gene: NA; j_gene: TRBJ2-1; v_gene: TRBV5-8; CDR3nt: TGTGCCAGCAGCCTAGGATACCGCGAGCAGTTCTTC; CDR3aa: CASSLGYREQFF
abundance: medium-sized; d_gene: TRBD1; j_gene: TRBJ2-5; v_gene: TRBV14; CDR3nt: TGTGCCAGCAGCGCTACTTCCCGAGGGGGCGCGGAGACCCAGTACTTC; CDR3aa: CASSATSRGGAETQYF